Listed below are T cell receptor beta chains from one sample, sequenced in a study of cytomegalovirus exposure and HLA in healthy donors. Profiled with immunoSEQ multiplex PCR; TCRdb holds only in-frame clones, not every one. Of roughly 200,000 clones listed, around 80% are singletons. Sequences were obtained from PBMCs. The receptors stem from a woman aged 55-75 years in good health and CMV-seropositive. The CDR3 runs from the conserved cysteine through the conserved F or W. The D gene is left open where the match is weak. Where a row states a size, it is once, few, many or the class of an expanded clone; other rows omit it.

j_call d_call clone_size v_call cdr3_aa cdr3_nt
TRBJ1-4 NA NA TRBV5-1 CASSLGQLNEKLFF TGCGCCAGCAGCCTGGGCCAGTTAAATGAAAAACTGTTTTTT
TRBJ1-1 NA once TRBV9 CASSVDRNTEAFF TGTGCCAGCAGCGTAGACAGGAACACTGAAGCTTTCTTT
TRBJ1-2 TRBD1 NA TRBV28 CASSPPDRAGYYGYTF TGTGCCAGCAGTCCTCCGGACAGGGCGGGTTACTATGGCTACACCTTC
TRBJ2-1 TRBD1 few TRBV7-2 CASRKGQGEQFF TGTGCCAGCAGAAAAGGACAGGGTGAGCAGTTCTTC
TRBJ2-5 TRBD2 NA TRBV5-1 CASSRTSGRGETQYF TGCGCCAGCAGCCGGACTAGCGGGAGGGGAGAGACCCAGTACTTC
TRBJ1-2 NA few TRBV4-1 CASSQATGYGYTF TGCGCCAGCAGCCAAGCCACGGGCTATGGCTACACCTTC
TRBJ1-2 NA once TRBV30 CAWSPGFSYGYTF TGTGCCTGGAGTCCGGGGTTCTCCTATGGCTACACCTTC
TRBJ2-3 NA NA TRBV5-1 CASSQTGRTDTQYF TGCGCCAGCAGCCAGACAGGGAGGACAGATACGCAGTATTTT
TRBJ2-5 TRBD2 NA TRBV25-1 CASSDYSGQQETQYF TGTGCCAGCAGTGATTATAGCGGGCAACAAGAGACCCAGTACTTC
TRBJ1-1 TRBD1 NA TRBV28 CASTLGGNTEAFF TGTGCCAGCACCCTAGGGGGCAACACTGAAGCTTTCTTT
TRBJ2-7 TRBD1 NA TRBV5-4 CASSTYRGQVGEQYF TGTGCCAGCAGTACTTACAGGGGGCAAGTAGGGGAGCAGTACTTC
TRBJ1-4 NA few TRBV18 CASSPGTLTNEKLFF TGTGCCAGCTCACCCGGGACACTAACTAATGAAAAACTGTTTTTT
TRBJ2-1 NA few TRBV11-2 CASSLDYYNEQFF TGTGCCAGCAGCTTGGACTACTACAATGAGCAGTTCTTC
TRBJ2-2 NA NA TRBV2 CASSGGGWSTGELFF TGTGCCAGCAGTGGAGGGGGATGGAGCACCGGGGAGCTGTTTTTT
TRBJ1-4 NA NA TRBV29-1 CSVRGLFNEKLFF TGCAGCGTTCGAGGACTGTTTAATGAAAAACTGTTTTTT
TRBJ2-3 NA NA TRBV10-1 CASSPGETDTQYF TGCGCCAGCAGTCCGGGAGAGACAGATACGCAGTATTTT
TRBJ2-7 NA NA TRBV7-9 CASSLARDFFGEQYF TGTGCCAGCAGCTTAGCCAGGGACTTCTTCGGCGAGCAGTACTTC
TRBJ1-1 NA NA TRBV6-1 CATAGAGNTEAFF TGTGCCACAGCAGGGGCTGGGAACACTGAAGCTTTCTTT
TRBJ2-1 NA NA TRBV2 CASSELISQFF TGTGCCAGCAGTGAACTGATTAGTCAGTTCTTC
TRBJ2-7 NA NA TRBV10-3 CAISESEIYEQYF TGTGCCATCAGTGAGTCGGAGATCTACGAGCAGTACTTC
TRBJ2-6 NA NA TRBV30 CAWHGRGGANVLTF TGTGCCTGGCATGGGCGGGGTGGGGCCAACGTCCTGACTTTC
TRBJ1-1 TRBD1 few TRBV19 CASSAPGSFLGQRNTEAFF TGTGCCAGTAGTGCGCCGGGATCCTTCTTGGGACAGCGGAACACTGAAGCTTTCTTT
TRBJ1-1 TRBD1 few TRBV28 CASRGQGAEAFF TGTGCCAGCAGGGGACAGGGGGCTGAAGCTTTCTTT
TRBJ2-5 NA NA TRBV9 CASSAPFGSQETQYF TGTGCCAGCAGCGCCCCCTTCGGTTCACAAGAGACCCAGTACTTC
TRBJ2-5 NA NA TRBV7-3 CASSLKARGDQETQYF TGTGCCAGCAGCTTAAAGGCGCGGGGAGACCAAGAGACCCAGTACTTC
TRBJ1-5 TRBD1 NA TRBV4-1 CASSQDDRGRRPQHF TGCGCCAGCAGCCAAGATGACAGGGGAAGAAGGCCCCAGCATTTT
TRBJ1-5 NA NA TRBV6-6 CASSYSQANQPQHF TGTGCCAGCAGTTACTCCCAAGCAAATCAGCCCCAGCATTTT
TRBJ2-5 NA NA TRBV28 CASGLGGAGETQYF TGTGCCAGCGGATTAGGGGGGGCAGGAGAGACCCAGTACTTC
TRBJ2-5 TRBD1 NA TRBV5-1 CASSLLTGEQETQYF TGCGCCAGCAGCTTACTAACAGGGGAACAAGAGACCCAGTACTTC
TRBJ1-2 NA NA TRBV10-3 CAISAQTRYGYTF TGTGCCATCAGTGCTCAGACGAGGTATGGCTACACCTTC
TRBJ2-3 TRBD2 once TRBV30 CAWSQLAGVTDTQYF TGTGCCTGGAGCCAACTAGCGGGAGTTACAGATACGCAGTATTTT
TRBJ1-6 TRBD1 NA TRBV7-2 CASSLRGDRGLPPLHF TGTGCCAGCAGCTTAAGGGGGGACAGGGGGCTCCCACCCCTCCACTTT